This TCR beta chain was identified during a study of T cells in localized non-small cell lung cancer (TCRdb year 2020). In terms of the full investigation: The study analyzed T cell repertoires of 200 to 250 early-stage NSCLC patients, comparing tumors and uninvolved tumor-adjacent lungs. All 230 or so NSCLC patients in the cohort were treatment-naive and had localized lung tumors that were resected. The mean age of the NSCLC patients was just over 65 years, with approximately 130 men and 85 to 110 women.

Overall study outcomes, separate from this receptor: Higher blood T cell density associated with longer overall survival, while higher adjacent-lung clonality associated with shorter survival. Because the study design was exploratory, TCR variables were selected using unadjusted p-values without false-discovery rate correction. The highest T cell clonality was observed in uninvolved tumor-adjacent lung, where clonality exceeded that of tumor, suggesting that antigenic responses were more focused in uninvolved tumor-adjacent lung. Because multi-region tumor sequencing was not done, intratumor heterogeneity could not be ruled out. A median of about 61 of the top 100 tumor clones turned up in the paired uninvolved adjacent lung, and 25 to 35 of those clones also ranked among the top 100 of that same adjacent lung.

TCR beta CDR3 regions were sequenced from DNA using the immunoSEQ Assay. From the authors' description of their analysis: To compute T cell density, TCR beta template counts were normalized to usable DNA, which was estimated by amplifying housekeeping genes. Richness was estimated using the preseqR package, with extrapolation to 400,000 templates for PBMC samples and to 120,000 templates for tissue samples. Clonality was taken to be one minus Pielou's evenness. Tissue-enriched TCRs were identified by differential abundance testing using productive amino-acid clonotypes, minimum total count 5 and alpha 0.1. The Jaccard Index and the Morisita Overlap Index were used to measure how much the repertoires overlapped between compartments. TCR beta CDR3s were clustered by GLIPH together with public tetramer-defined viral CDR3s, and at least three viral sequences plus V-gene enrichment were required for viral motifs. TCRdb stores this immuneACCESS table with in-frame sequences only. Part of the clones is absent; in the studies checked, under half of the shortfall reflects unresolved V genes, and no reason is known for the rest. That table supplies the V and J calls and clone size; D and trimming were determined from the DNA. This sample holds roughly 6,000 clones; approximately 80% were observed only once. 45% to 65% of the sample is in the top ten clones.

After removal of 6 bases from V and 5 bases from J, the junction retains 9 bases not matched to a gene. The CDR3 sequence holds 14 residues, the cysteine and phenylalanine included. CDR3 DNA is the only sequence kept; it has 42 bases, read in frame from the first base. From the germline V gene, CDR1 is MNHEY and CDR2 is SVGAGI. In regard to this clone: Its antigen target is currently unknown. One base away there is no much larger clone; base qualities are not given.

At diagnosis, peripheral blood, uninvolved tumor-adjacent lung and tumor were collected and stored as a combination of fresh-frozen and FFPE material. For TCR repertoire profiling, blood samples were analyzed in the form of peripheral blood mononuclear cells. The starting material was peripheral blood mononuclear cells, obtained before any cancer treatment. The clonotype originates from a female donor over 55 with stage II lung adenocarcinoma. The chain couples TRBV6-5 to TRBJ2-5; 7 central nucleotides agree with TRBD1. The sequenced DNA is TGTGCCAGCAGCAGAGACAGGGACGGTGAGACCCAGTACTTC. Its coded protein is CASSRDRDGETQYF.